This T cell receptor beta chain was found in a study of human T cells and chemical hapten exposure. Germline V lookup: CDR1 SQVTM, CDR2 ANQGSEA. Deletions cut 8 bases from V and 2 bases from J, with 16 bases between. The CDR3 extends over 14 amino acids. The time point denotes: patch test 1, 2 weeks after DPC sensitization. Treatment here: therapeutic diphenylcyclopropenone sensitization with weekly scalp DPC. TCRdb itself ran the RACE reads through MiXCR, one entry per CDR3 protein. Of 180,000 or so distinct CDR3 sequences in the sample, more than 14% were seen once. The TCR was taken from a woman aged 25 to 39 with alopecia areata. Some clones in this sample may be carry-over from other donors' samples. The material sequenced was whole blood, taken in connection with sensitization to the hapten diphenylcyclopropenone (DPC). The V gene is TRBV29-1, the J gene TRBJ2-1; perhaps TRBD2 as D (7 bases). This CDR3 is CSYRPGGPYNEQFF. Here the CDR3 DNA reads TGCAGCTACCGTCCGGGGGGCCCCTACAATGAGCAGTTCTTC.